This TCR beta chain was sequenced during a study of blood T cell repertoires in COVID-19. In the study overall: Nucleic acid was either cDNA or gDNA, and it came from T cells, B-cell-depleted T cells, or PBMCs.

J was trimmed by 5 bases and V by 4 bases; bases with no gene match: 7. Germline-derived CDR1 and CDR2 are SGHRS and YFSETQ. The CDR3 totals 14 residues. Assay used: immunoSEQ multiplex PCR; TCRdb lists only in-frame clones, some missing. This repertoire shows fewer than 350,000 clones, 75% to 90% found once; its top ten account for about 4%. Adults between about 18 and 89 years of age took part from about two dozen US areas. Assignments of participants to cohorts depended upon their own reported clinical history. The sample comprised PBMCs or T cells enriched from blood (not recorded which). The chain uses TRBV5-1 and TRBJ1-1; 8 nucleotides match TRBD1. This receptor was obtained from a woman aged 30 to 39 with acute COVID-19. As DNA, the CDR3 is TGCGCCAGCAGCCTGGGTAACAGGGGGACTGAAGCTTTCTTT. Translation gives CASSLGNRGTEAFF.